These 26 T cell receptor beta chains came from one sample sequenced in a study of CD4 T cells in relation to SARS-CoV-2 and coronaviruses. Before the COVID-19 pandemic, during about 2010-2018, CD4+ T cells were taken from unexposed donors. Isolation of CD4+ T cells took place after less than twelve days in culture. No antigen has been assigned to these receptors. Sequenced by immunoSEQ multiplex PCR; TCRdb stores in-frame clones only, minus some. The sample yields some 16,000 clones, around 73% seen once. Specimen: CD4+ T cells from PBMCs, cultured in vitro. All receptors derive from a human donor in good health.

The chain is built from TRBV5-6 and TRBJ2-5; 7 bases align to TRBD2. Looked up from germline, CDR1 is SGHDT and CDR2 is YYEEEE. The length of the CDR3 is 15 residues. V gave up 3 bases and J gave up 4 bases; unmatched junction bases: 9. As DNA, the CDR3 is TGTGCCAGCAGCTCCCAGGCGGGAGCGGGAGAGACCCAGTACTTC. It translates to CASSSQAGAGETQYF.

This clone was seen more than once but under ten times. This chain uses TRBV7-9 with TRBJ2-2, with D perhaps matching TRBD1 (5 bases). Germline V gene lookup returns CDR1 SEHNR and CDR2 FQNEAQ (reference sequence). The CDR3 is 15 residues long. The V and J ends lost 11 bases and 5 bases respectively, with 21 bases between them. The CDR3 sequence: CACIPSDQGTGELFF. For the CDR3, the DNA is TGTGCCTGCATCCCGTCGGACCAGGGAACCGGGGAGCTGTTTTTT. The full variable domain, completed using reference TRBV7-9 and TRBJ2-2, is DTGVSQNPRHKITKRGQNVTFRCDPISEHNRLYWYRQTLGQGPEFLTYFQNEAQLEKSRLLSDRFSAERPKGSFSTLEIQRTEQGDSAMYLCACIPSDQGTGELFFGEGSRLTVL.

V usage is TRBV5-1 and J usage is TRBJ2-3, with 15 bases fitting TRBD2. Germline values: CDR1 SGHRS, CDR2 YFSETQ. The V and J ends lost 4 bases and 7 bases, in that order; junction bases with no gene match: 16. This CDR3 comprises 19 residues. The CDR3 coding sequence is TGCGCCAGCAGCCATCTCATATACGGACTAGCGGGAGGGCAATATACGCAGTATTTT. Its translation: CASSHLIYGLAGGQYTQYF.

The CDR3 region has the DNA TGTGCCAGCAGCGACAGGGGGCCATACGAGCAGTACTTC. Translating gives CASSDRGPYEQYF. V and J are TRBV7-9 and TRBJ2-7; TRBD1 matches at 10 bases. Germline trimming cut 5 bases from V and 4 bases from J; bases unmatched to any gene: 2. This CDR3 spans 13 amino acids. Per germline, CDR1 SEHNR and CDR2 FQNEAQ (reference sequence).

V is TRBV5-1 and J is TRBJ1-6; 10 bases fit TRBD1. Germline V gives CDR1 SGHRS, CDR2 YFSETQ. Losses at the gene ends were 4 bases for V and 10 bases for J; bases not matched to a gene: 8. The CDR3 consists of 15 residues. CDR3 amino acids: CASSVTGGADSPLHF. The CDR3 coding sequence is TGCGCCAGCAGCGTGACAGGGGGCGCAGACTCACCCCTCCACTTT.

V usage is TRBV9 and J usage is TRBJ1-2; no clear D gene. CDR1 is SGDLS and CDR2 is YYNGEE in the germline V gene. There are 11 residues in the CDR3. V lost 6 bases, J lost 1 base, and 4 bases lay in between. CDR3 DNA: TGTGCCAGCAACAGTAACTATGGCTACACCTTC. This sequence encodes CASNSNYGYTF. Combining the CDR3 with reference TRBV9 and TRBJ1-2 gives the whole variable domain DSGVTQTPKHLITATGQRVTLRCSPRSGDLSVYWYQQSLDQGLQFLIQYYNGEERAKGNILERFSAQQFPDLHSELNLSSLELGDSALYFCASNSNYGYTFGSGTRLTVV.

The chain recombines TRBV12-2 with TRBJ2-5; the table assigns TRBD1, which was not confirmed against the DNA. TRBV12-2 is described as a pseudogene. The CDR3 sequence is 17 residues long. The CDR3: CASRLSGRQGPIEVQYF. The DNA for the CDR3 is TGTGCAAGTCGCTTATCTGGGAGACAGGGGCCTATTGAAGTCCAGTACTTC.

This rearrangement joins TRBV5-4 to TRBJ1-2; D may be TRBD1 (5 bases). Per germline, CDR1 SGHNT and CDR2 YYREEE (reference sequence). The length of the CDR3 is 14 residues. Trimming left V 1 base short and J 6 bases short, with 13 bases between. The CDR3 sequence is CASSLSAGWNGYTF. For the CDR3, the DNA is TGTGCCAGCAGCTTGAGTGCAGGGTGGAATGGCTACACCTTC.

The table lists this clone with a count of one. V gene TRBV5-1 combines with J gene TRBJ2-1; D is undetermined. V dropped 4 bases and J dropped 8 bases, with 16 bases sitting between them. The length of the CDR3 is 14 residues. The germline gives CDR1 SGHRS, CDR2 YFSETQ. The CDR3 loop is CASSPRVRNDEQFF. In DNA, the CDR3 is TGCGCCAGCAGCCCCCGGGTCCGAAACGATGAGCAGTTCTTC.

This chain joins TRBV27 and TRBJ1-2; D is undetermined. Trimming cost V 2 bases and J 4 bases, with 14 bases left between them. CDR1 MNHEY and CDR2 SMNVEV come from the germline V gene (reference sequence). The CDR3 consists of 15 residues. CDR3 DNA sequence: TGTGCCAGCAGTTTAAAGGGCAGCAGAAGCTATGGCTACACCTTC. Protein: CASSLKGSRSYGYTF.

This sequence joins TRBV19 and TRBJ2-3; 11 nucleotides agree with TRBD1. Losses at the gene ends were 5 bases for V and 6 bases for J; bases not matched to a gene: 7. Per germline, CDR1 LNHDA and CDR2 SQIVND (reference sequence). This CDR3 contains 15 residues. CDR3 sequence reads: CASSLWTGGGDTQYF. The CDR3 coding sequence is TGTGCCAGTAGTCTGTGGACAGGGGGCGGCGATACGCAGTATTTT.

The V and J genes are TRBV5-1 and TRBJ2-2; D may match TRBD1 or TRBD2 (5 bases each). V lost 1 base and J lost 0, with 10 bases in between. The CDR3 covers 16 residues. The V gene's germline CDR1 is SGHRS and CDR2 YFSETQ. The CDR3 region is CASSLIRDANTGELFF. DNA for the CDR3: TGCGCCAGCAGCTTGATCAGGGACGCGAACACCGGGGAGCTGTTTTTT.

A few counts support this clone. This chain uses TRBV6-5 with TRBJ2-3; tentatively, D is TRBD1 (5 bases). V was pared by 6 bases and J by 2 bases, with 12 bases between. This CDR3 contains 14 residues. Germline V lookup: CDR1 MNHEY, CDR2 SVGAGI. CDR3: CASRLDSYTDTQYF. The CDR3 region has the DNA TGTGCCAGCAGGTTAGACAGCTACACAGATACGCAGTATTTT.

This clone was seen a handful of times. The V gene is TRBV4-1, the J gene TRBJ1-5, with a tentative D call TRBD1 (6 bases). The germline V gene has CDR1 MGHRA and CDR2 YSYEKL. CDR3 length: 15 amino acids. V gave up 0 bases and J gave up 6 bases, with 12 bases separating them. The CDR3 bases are TGCGCCAGCAGCCAAGAGTCAGGGGTCGGTCAGCCCCAGCATTTT. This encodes CASSQESGVGQPQHF.

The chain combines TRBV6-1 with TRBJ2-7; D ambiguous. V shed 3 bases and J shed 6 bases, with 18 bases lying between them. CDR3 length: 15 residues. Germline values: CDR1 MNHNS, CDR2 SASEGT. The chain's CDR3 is CASSEIVGRTSEQYF. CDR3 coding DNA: TGTGCCAGCAGTGAGATCGTCGGGCGTACGAGCGAGCAGTACTTC.

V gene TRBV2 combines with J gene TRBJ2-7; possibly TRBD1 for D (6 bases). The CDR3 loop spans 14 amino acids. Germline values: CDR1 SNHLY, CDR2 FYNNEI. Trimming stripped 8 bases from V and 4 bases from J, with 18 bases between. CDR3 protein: CASQTRDTVYEQYF. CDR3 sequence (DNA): TGTGCCAGCCAGACCCGGGACACAGTTTACGAGCAGTACTTC.

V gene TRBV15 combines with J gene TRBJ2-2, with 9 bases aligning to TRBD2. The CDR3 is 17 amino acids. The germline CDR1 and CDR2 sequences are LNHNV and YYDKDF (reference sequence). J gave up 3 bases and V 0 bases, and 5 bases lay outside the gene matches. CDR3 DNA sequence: TGTGCCACCAGCAGAGATCGGATAGCGGGAGACACCGGGGAGCTGTTTTTT. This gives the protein CATSRDRIAGDTGELFF.

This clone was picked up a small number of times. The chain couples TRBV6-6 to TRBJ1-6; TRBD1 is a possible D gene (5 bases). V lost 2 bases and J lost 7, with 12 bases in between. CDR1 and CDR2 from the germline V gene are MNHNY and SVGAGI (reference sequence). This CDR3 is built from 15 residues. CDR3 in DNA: TGTGCCAGCAGTTACGGGGACGGTACCAATTCACCCCTCCACTTT. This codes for CASSYGDGTNSPLHF.

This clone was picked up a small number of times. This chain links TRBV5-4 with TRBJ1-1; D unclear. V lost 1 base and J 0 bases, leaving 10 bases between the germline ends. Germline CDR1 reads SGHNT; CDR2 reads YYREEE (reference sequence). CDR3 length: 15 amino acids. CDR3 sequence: CASSLSQTMNTEAFF. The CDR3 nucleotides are TGTGCCAGCAGCTTGTCTCAGACGATGAACACTGAAGCTTTCTTT.

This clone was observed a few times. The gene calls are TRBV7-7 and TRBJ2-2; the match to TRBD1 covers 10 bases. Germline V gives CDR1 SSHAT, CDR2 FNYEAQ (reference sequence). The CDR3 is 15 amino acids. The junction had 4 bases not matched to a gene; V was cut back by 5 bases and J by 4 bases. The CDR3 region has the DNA TGTGCCAGCAGCAGCGGACAGGGGGTCACCGGGGAGCTGTTTTTT. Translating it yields CASSSGQGVTGELFF.

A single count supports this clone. This CDR3 reads CASSYSIDQPQHF. CDR3 coding DNA: TGTGCCAGCAGTTACTCGATTGATCAGCCCCAGCATTTT. The chain joins TRBV6-5 to TRBJ1-5; D is uncertain. The CDR3 has 13 residues. CDR1 is MNHEY and CDR2 is SVGAGI in the germline V gene. Trimming took 0 bases from V and 5 from J, leaving 5 bases between them.

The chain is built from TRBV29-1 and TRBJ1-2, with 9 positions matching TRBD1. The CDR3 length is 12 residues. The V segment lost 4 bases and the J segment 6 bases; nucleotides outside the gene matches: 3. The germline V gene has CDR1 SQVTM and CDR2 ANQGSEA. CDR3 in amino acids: CSVADRGHGYTF. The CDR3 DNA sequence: TGCAGCGTTGCGGACAGGGGCCATGGCTACACCTTC.

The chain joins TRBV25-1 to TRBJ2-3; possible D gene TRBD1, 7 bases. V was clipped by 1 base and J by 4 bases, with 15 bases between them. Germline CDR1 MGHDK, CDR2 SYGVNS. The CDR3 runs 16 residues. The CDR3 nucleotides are TGTGCCAGCAGTGAATTCCTGCAGGGGGGCCCAGATACGCAGTATTTT. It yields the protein CASSEFLQGGPDTQYF.

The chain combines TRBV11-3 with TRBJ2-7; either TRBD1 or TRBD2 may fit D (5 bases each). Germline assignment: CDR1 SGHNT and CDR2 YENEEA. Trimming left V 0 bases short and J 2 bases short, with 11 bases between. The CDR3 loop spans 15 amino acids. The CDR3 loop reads CASSLEGDGPYEQYF. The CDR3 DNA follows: TGTGCCAGCAGCTTAGAAGGGGACGGACCCTACGAGCAGTACTTC.

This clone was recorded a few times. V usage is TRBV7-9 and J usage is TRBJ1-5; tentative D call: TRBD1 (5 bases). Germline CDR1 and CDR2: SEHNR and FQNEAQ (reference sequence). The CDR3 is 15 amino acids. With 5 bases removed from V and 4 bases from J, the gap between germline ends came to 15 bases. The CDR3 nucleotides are TGTGCCAGCAGCCGATCCGGGACGGTGAATCAGCCCCAGCATTTT. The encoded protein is CASSRSGTVNQPQHF.

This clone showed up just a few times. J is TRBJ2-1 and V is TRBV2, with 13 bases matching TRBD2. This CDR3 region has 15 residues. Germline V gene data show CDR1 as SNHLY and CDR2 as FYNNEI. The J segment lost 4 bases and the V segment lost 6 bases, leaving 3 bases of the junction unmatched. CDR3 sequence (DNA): TGTGCCAGCAGACGGACTAGCGGGAGTTACAATGAGCAGTTCTTC. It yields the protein CASRRTSGSYNEQFF.